This paragraph reports one T cell receptor (beta chain). In germline, CDR1 is MNHNY, CDR2 SVGAGI (reference sequence). V lost 2 bases and J 0 bases, leaving 8 bases between the germline ends. The CDR3 contains 16 residues. These data come from a study of OX40 agonist ivuxolimab in advanced cancers. Generated by immunoSEQ multiplex PCR, the TCRdb table keeps only in-frame clones and is missing some. The sample records 30,000 to 40,000 clones, 89% being singletons. The gene calls are TRBV6-6 and TRBJ2-6; D call uncertain. This clonotype originated in an adult with an advanced solid tumor such as melanoma, head and neck, liver or kidney cancer. The material sequenced was CD4+ or CD8+ T cells sorted from blood, taken in a trial of the OX40 agonist ivuxolimab. CDR3 sequence (DNA): TGTGCCAGCAGTTACCCAGTGCTCTCTGGGGCCAACGTCCTGACTTTC. Protein product: CASSYPVLSGANVLTF.